The T cell receptor beta chain under discussion was sequenced for a study of graft-versus-host responses after intestinal transplantation. This table comes from immunoSEQ multiplex PCR, and its TCRdb copy is limited to in-frame clones, with some not included. This table holds tens of thousands of clones, approximately 87% found once. The germline V gene encodes CDR1 SGHRS and CDR2 YFSETQ. There are 15 residues in the CDR3. Trimming stripped 0 bases from V and 0 bases from J, with 9 bases between. This clone was observed a handful of times. Its antigen remains unidentified. This receptor was taken from a human donor who was the organ donor for an intestinal transplant. The specimen comprised unstimulated CD4+ T cells sorted from spleen or lymph node cells, sampled before transplant. The rearrangement uses TRBV5-1 and TRBJ1-1, with D perhaps matching TRBD1 (6 bases). CDR3 DNA sequence: TGCGCCAGCAGCTTGGCCGGGACAATGAACACTGAAGCTTTCTTT. This encodes CASSLAGTMNTEAFF.